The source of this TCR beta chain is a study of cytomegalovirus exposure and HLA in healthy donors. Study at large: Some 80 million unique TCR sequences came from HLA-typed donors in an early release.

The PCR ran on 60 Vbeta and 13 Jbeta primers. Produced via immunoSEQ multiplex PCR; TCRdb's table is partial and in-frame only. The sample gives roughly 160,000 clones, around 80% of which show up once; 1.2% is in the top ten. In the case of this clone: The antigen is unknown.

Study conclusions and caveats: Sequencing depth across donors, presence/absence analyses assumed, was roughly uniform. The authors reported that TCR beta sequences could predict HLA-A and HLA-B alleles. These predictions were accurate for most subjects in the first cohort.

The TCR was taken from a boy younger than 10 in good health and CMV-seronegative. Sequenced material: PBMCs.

The CDR3 DNA follows: TGTGCCAGCAGCTTAGCTCGTAACTATGGCTACACCTTC. Protein sequence: CASSLARNYGYTF. This chain joins TRBV7-9 and TRBJ1-2, with D hard to call. Between the trimmed V and J ends, which lost 0 bases and 1 base, there was a span of 3 bases. This CDR3 has 13 amino acids. Germline CDR1 reads SEHNR; CDR2 reads FQNEAQ (reference sequence).